What follows are 25 T cell receptor beta chains derived from one specimen sequenced in a study of cytomegalovirus exposure and HLA in healthy donors. PCR involved 60 Vbeta and 13 Jbeta primers. Profiled with immunoSEQ multiplex PCR; TCRdb holds only in-frame clones, not every one. The data hold about 170,000 clones, with 62% observed a single time. The sequenced sample consisted of PBMCs. The receptor source for this set is a man aged 35-49 years in good health and CMV-seronegative.

The J gene is TRBJ2-1, the V gene TRBV29-1; a weak D match, TRBD2 (5 bases). CDR1 and CDR2 (germline): SQVTM, ANQGSEA. The germline V and J ends were trimmed by 5 bases and 4 bases, with 12 bases remaining between them. The CDR3 loop spans 13 amino acids. CDR3: CSVTGLKYNEQFF. The CDR3 DNA is TGCAGCGTTACCGGACTGAAATACAATGAGCAGTTCTTC.

V is TRBV18 and J is TRBJ2-7; TRBD2 matches at 7 bases. CDR3 length: 15 residues. Germline CDR1 KGHSH, CDR2 LQKENI. V was clipped by 3 bases and J by 4 bases; unmatched bases: 9. CDR3 sequence: CASSPQAGDHYEQYF. The CDR3 DNA reads TGTGCCAGCTCACCTCAGGCGGGGGACCATTACGAGCAGTACTTC.

The chain is built from TRBV18 and TRBJ2-1; TRBD1 is a possible D gene (5 bases). V dropped 4 bases and J dropped 10 bases, with 20 bases sitting between them. Germline CDR1 and CDR2: KGHSH and LQKENI. The CDR3 runs to 15 residues. CDR3 nucleotide sequence: TGTGCCAGCTCACGCGGCGTGGGGCTAGGGGCGGAGCAGTTCTTC. The encoded protein is CASSRGVGLGAEQFF. Based on the CDR3 plus reference TRBV18 and TRBJ2-1, the full variable domain is NAGVMQNPRHLVRRRGQEARLRCSPMKGHSHVYWYRQLPEEGLKFMVYLQKENIIDESGMPKERFSAEFPKEGPSILRIQQVVRGDSAAYFCASSRGVGLGAEQFFGPGTRLTVL.

This clone was seen a handful of times. The chain has TRBV30 and TRBJ2-7; D might be TRBD1 (6 bases). The V end lost 1 base, the J end lost 5 bases, and 9 bases lay between the germline ends. This CDR3 is built from 12 residues. CDR1 GTSNPN and CDR2 SVGIG come from the germline V gene (reference sequence). The CDR3 DNA is TGTGCCTGGAGTGCCAGGGGCCACGAGCAGTACTTC. It yields the protein CAWSARGHEQYF.

This rearrangement joins TRBV19 to TRBJ1-5; a possible D gene is TRBD1 (6 bases). V was pared by 7 bases and J by 4 bases, with 20 bases between. Germline V lookup: CDR1 LNHDA, CDR2 SQIVND (reference sequence). This CDR3 spans 16 amino acids. CDR3 amino acids: CASTSQGHGGNQPQHF. The CDR3 DNA reads TGTGCCAGTACCTCTCAGGGACACGGAGGAAATCAGCCCCAGCATTTT.

This clone came up once. This chain connects TRBV11-2 to TRBJ1-1; D is undetermined. Germline CDR1 SGHAT, CDR2 FQNNGV. The CDR3 contains 14 residues. Trimming took off 7 bases at V and 0 bases at J, with 12 bases between the two ends. CDR3 residues: CASTLAFLNTEAFF. For the CDR3, the DNA is TGTGCCAGCACCTTGGCATTCTTGAACACTGAAGCTTTCTTT.

This clone was seen only a few times. This rearrangement joins TRBV7-7 to TRBJ1-6; the D is unclear. Per the germline V gene, CDR1 is SSHAT and CDR2 is FNYEAQ (reference sequence). The CDR3 is 14 residues long. V was pared by 2 bases and J by 9 bases, with 11 bases between. The CDR3 DNA sequence: TGTGCCAGCAGCTTAAGACTTGCGGTTTCACCCCTCCACTTT. It codes for CASSLRLAVSPLHF.

V and J are TRBV5-1 and TRBJ2-5; D might be TRBD2 (6 bases). The better agreement between TRBJ2-7 and the DNA end casts doubt on the J call. The CDR3 covers 13 residues. CDR1 SGHRS and CDR2 YFSETQ come from the germline V gene. The CDR3 here is CASSFSASDEQYF. CDR3 DNA: TGCGCCAGCAGCTTTTCGGCTAGCGACGAGCAGTACTTC.

This clone was observed a few times. The V call is TRBV5-1, the J call TRBJ2-1; D possibly corresponds to TRBD1 (6 bases). The V and J ends lost 0 bases and 15 bases respectively, with 16 bases between them. Germline V gives CDR1 SGHRS, CDR2 YFSETQ. The CDR3 extends over 13 amino acids. CDR3 bases: TGCGCCAGCAGCTTGGCGCCAGGGGCGGATCTGTTCTTC. Its protein product is CASSLAPGADLFF.

The chain links TRBV6-4 to TRBJ2-1; unclear D gene. Germline CDR1 reads MRHNA; CDR2 reads SNTAGT. The CDR3 spans 16 residues. V was shortened by 2 bases and J by 3 bases, with 14 bases between the two germline ends. The DNA for the CDR3 is TGTGCCAGCAGTGACGAGGCCAATCCTAGCTACAATGAGCAGTTCTTC. Its translation is CASSDEANPSYNEQFF.

J is TRBJ2-2 and V is TRBV19; D may be TRBD1 (5 bases). The CDR3 length is 15 residues. Trimming removed 6 bases at V and 4 bases at J, with 15 bases between. Germline CDR1 and CDR2: LNHDA and SQIVND (reference sequence). In DNA, the CDR3 is TGTGCCAGTAGGCAGGGAAGGATGAGCACCGGGGAGCTGTTTTTT. Residues: CASRQGRMSTGELFF.

This clone was seen only a few times. The V gene is TRBV10-3, the J gene TRBJ2-3; 8 positions agree with TRBD2. Trimming cost V 0 bases and J 3 bases; bases outside gene matches: 8. Germline-derived CDR1 and CDR2 are ENHRY and SYGVKD. The CDR3 sequence is 17 residues long. The CDR3 nucleotides read TGTGCCATCAGTGAGTCGCCCGGAAGCGGGAGTACAGATACGCAGTATTTT. It specifies CAISESPGSGSTDTQYF.

The chain employs TRBV10-3 and TRBJ2-3, with D perhaps TRBD1 (5 bases). Trimming stripped 10 bases from V and 6 bases from J, with 17 bases between. Germline loops: CDR1 ENHRY, CDR2 SYGVKD. The CDR3 contains 13 residues. The CDR3 sequence is CATVDTMMDTQYF. As DNA, the CDR3 is TGTGCCACCGTGGACACGATGATGGATACGCAGTATTTT.

CDR3 amino acids: CAWSLGTSGGAAQFF. The CDR3 DNA sequence: TGTGCCTGGAGCCTAGGGACTAGCGGGGGGGCGGCGCAGTTCTTC. This sequence joins TRBV30 and TRBJ2-1; 16 nucleotides line up with TRBD2. Germline V gene data show CDR1 as GTSNPN and CDR2 as SVGIG (reference sequence). V lost 3 bases and J lost 12; bases outside the gene matches: 8. This CDR3 spans 15 amino acids.

The CDR3 here is CASRGDTRPGELFF. The CDR3 nucleotides read TGTGCCAGCAGAGGGGACACGAGACCCGGGGAGCTGTTTTTT. The J gene is TRBJ2-2, the V gene TRBV6-4; TRBD1 is a possible D gene (6 bases). Deletions cut 6 bases from V and 6 bases from J, with 14 bases between. Germline V lookup: CDR1 MRHNA, CDR2 SNTAGT. The CDR3 is 14 amino acids.

V and J are TRBV30 and TRBJ2-2; 11 nucleotides line up with TRBD2. This CDR3 region has 15 residues. Germline CDR1 reads GTSNPN; CDR2 reads SVGIG (reference sequence). V shed 5 bases and J 4 bases; nucleotides not matched to a gene: 6. CDR3 protein: CAWEIGTSGTGELFF. The DNA for the CDR3 is TGTGCCTGGGAGATAGGGACTAGCGGCACCGGGGAGCTGTTTTTT. The variable domain in full, with the rest retrieved from reference TRBV30 and TRBJ2-2, is SQTIHQWPATLVQPVGSPLSLECTVEGTSNPNLYWYRQAAGRGLQLLFYSVGIGQISSEVPQNLSASRPQDRQFILSSKKLLLSDSGFYLCAWEIGTSGTGELFFGEGSRLTVL.

On this clone itself: A junction end diverges from the germline sequence, so it may reflect a read error. The chain recombines TRBV15 with TRBJ2-2; a weak D match, TRBD1 (8 bases). Germline CDR1 reads LNHNV; CDR2 reads YYDKDF (reference sequence). The CDR3 totals 16 residues. In DNA, the CDR3 is TGTGCCACCAGCAGAAACAGGGGGGGAGGCACCAGGGAGCTGTTTTTT. Encoded protein: CATSRNRGGGTRELFF.

V gene TRBV18 combines with J gene TRBJ2-1; 10 bases map to TRBD1. The J segment lost 3 bases and the V segment lost 3 bases, leaving 2 bases of the junction unmatched. In germline, CDR1 is KGHSH, CDR2 LQKENI. CDR3 length: 15 residues. The CDR3 DNA reads as TGTGCCAGCTCACCGAGGACAGGGGGCTACAATGAGCAGTTCTTC. Amino acids: CASSPRTGGYNEQFF.

This clone was counted between two and nine times. This chain joins TRBV6-1 and TRBJ2-1, with D possibly matching TRBD2 (6 bases). The CDR3 spans 13 residues. V was trimmed by 6 bases and J by 6 bases, leaving 12 bases between them. CDR1 and CDR2 from the germline V gene are MNHNS and SASEGT. The chain's CDR3 is CASSTRRGNEQFF. DNA for the CDR3: TGTGCCAGCAGCACTCGGAGGGGCAATGAGCAGTTCTTC.

This clone appeared many times. The chain uses TRBV4-1 and TRBJ2-7, with 9 bases identical to TRBD2. The CDR3 spans 15 residues. V dropped 4 bases and J dropped 0; count of bases not matched to a gene: 4. CDR1 is MGHRA and CDR2 is YSYEKL in the germline V gene. DNA for the CDR3: TGCGCCAGCAGCCCTAGCGGGGCTGGCTCCTACGAGCAGTACTTC. As protein: CASSPSGAGSYEQYF.

The CDR3 coding sequence is TGTGCCAGCAGTTCCCGGACAGGGGCGAATGAGCAGTTCTTC. Translation: CASSSRTGANEQFF. The chain employs TRBV6-5 and TRBJ2-1; TRBD1 matches 9 bases. CDR3 length: 14 amino acids. The V gene end was trimmed by 4 bases and the J gene end by 7 bases; junction bases not matched to a gene: 5. Germline CDR1 is MNHEY and CDR2 is SVGAGI.

The V gene is TRBV9, the J gene TRBJ1-2; 8 bases map to TRBD1. There are 15 residues in the CDR3. Germline values: CDR1 SGDLS, CDR2 YYNGEE. V gave up 3 bases and J gave up 3 bases; unmatched junction bases: 7. The CDR3 sequence: CASSADQGAHYGYTF. CDR3 DNA sequence: TGTGCCAGCAGCGCTGACCAGGGGGCCCACTATGGCTACACCTTC. Together with reference TRBV9 and TRBJ1-2, the CDR3 gives the full variable domain: DSGVTQTPKHLITATGQRVTLRCSPRSGDLSVYWYQQSLDQGLQFLIQYYNGEERAKGNILERFSAQQFPDLHSELNLSSLELGDSALYFCASSADQGAHYGYTFGSGTRLTVV.

The chain couples TRBV5-1 to TRBJ2-7, with TRBD1 identical over 10 bases. V gave up 0 bases and J gave up 5 bases; unmatched junction bases: 2. This CDR3 is 14 amino acids long. Per germline, CDR1 SGHRS and CDR2 YFSETQ. Here the CDR3 DNA reads TGCGCCAGCAGCTTGGGGACAGGGGGGAACGAGCAGTACTTC. Translation gives CASSLGTGGNEQYF.

The CDR3 nucleotides read TGTGCCAGCAGCCGGACAGCTTCTGGAAACACCATATATTTT. This encodes CASSRTASGNTIYF. The chain employs TRBV14 and TRBJ1-3; tentatively, D is TRBD1 (6 bases). The ends were cut back, 4 bases at V and 1 base at J, with 8 bases in the middle. This CDR3 is built from 14 residues. Germline CDR1 is SGHDN and CDR2 is FVKESK.

This clone appeared a few times. The chain uses TRBV29-1 and TRBJ1-1; no firm D call. The germline V gene encodes CDR1 SQVTM and CDR2 ANQGSEA. The CDR3 sequence is 12 residues long. Trimming cost V 4 bases and J 3 bases, with 9 bases left between them. The CDR3 nucleotides are TGCAGCGTTGGAGGATTGGACACTGAAGCTTTCTTT. It specifies CSVGGLDTEAFF.